The clone carrying this T cell receptor beta chain was found once. The data derive from a study of blood T cell repertoires in COVID-19. Background on the study: The United States, Italy and Spain supplied acute and convalescent COVID-19 samples. T cells, B-cell-depleted T cells, or PBMCs provided the cDNA or gDNA that served as material.

How the authors handled the data: Amplified reference gene primers provided the basis for estimating nucleated cell counts. Method: immunoSEQ multiplex PCR; TCRdb's copy keeps in-frame clones and lacks some. Clonal size and the V and J genes are those of that table, whereas D and trimming came from the DNA. The sample consists of 250,000 to 350,000 clones, approximately 91% of them appearing once. The receptor's source is a woman aged 55-69 years with acute or convalescent COVID-19. Sample: peripheral blood.

The chain's CDR3 is CASRADRVRETQYF. In nucleotides, the CDR3 is TGTGCCAGCAGGGCCGACAGGGTGAGGGAGACCCAGTACTTC. This sequence joins TRBV7-9 and TRBJ2-5, with 7 bases fitting TRBD1. The germline gives CDR1 SEHNR, CDR2 FQNEAQ (reference sequence). With V trimmed by 6 bases and J by 5 bases, 9 bases remained unmatched. This CDR3 contains 14 residues. The full variable domain, completed using reference TRBV7-9 and TRBJ2-5, is DTGVSQNPRHKITKRGQNVTFRCDPISEHNRLYWYRQTLGQGPEFLTYFQNEAQLEKSRLLSDRFSAERPKGSFSTLEIQRTEQGDSAMYLCASRADRVRETQYFGPGTRLLVL.